The sample holds many counts of the clone carrying this T cell receptor (beta chain). The target antigen is unknown. This entry is derived from a study of human T cells and chemical hapten exposure. Specified time point: patch test 3, about 24 weeks after DPC sensitization. Treatment reported: therapeutic diphenylcyclopropenone sensitization with weekly scalp DPC. In TCRdb, the RACE reads were re-called with MiXCR into one record per CDR3 protein. The top ten clones hold around 6% of a sample with 25,000 to 35,000 distinct CDR3 sequences, around 6% of them seen once. Study results and limitations: Compared to controls, expanded TCRs made significantly more large clusters of similar CDR3s.

The TCR sequence derives from a man younger than 45 with alopecia areata. Some clones in this sample may be carry-over from other donors' samples. Specimen: whole blood, collected in connection with sensitization to the hapten diphenylcyclopropenone (DPC).

CDR3 DNA: TGTGCCAGCAGTTTAGCGACGGGGGGCGAGACCCAGTACTTC. Its translation: CASSLATGGETQYF. This chain joins TRBV12-3 or TRBV12-4 and TRBJ2-5; a weak D match, TRBD2 (7 bases). The germline V and J ends were trimmed by 0 bases and 5 bases, with 10 bases remaining between them. The CDR3 totals 14 residues.